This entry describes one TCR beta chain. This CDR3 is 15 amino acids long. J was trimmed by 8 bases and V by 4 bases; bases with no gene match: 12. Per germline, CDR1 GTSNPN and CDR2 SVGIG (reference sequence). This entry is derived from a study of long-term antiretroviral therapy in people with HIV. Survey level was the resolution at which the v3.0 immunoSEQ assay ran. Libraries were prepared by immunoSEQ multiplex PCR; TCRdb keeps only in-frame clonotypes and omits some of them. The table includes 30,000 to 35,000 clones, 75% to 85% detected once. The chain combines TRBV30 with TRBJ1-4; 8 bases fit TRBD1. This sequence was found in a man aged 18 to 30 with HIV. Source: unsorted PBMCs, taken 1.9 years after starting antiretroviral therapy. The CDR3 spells CAWTPETGGREKLFF. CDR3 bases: TGTGCCTGGACCCCCGAAACAGGGGGTAGGGAAAAACTGTTTTTT.